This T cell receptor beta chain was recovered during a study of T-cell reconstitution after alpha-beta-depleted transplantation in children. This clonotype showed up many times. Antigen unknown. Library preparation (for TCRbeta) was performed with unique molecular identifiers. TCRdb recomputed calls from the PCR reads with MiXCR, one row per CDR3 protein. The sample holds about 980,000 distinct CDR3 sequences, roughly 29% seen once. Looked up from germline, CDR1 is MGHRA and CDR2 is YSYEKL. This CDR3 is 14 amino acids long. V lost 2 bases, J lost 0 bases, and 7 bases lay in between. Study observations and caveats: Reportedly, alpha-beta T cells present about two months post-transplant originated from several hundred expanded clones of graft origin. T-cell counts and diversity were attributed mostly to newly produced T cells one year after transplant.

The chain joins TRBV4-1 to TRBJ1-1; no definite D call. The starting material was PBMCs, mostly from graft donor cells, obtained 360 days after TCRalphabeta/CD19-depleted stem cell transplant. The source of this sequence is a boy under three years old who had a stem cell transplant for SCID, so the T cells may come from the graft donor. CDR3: CASSQRGLNTEAFF. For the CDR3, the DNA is TGCGCCAGCAGCCAACGAGGGTTGAACACTGAAGCTTTCTTT.